The 20 T cell receptor beta chains reported below all come from one sample, sequenced in a study of cytomegalovirus exposure and HLA in healthy donors. PCR was performed using 60 Vbeta and 13 Jbeta primers. Some clones are missing from TCRdb's copy, which holds only in-frame ones; the method was immunoSEQ multiplex PCR. The sample consists of some 130,000 clones, approximately 79% of them appearing once. Sequences were obtained from PBMCs. Receptors were obtained from a middle-aged man in good health and CMV-seropositive.

Note on this clone: One end of the junction is discordant with germline, which a read error may explain. The V gene is TRBV29-1, the J gene TRBJ1-2; D possibly corresponds to TRBD1 (6 bases). Per the germline V gene, CDR1 is SQVTM and CDR2 is ANQGSEA. CDR3 length equals 12 residues. This CDR3 is CLTGNYLYGYTF. The CDR3 DNA reads as TGTTTAACAGGGAATTACCTCTATGGCTACACCTTC. Combining the CDR3 with reference TRBV29-1 and TRBJ1-2 gives the whole variable domain SAVISQKPSRDICQRGTSLTIQCQVDSQVTMMFWYRQQPGQSLTLIATANQGSEATYESGFVIDKFPISRPNLTFSTLTVSNMSPEDSSIYLCLTGNYLYGYTFGSGTRLTVV.

The V call is TRBV5-1, the J call TRBJ1-5; D gene unclear. Trimming shortened V by 8 bases and J by 5 bases, and 20 bases separated the two germline ends. Germline V gene lookup returns CDR1 SGHRS and CDR2 YFSETQ. CDR3 length: 15 amino acids. CDR3 nucleotides: TGCGCCAGTACCGTCGATGGCGGATCTGATCAGCCCCAGCATTTT. Its protein is CASTVDGGSDQPQHF.

This clone was seen only once. This chain uses TRBV4-1 with TRBJ1-1; D is perhaps TRBD1 (5 bases). V was cut by 8 bases and J by 2 bases, with 6 bases left in between. The CDR3 is 11 amino acids. Germline CDR1 MGHRA, CDR2 YSYEKL. CDR3 in amino acids: CASQGNTEAFF. The CDR3 DNA sequence: TGCGCCAGCCAGGGTAACACTGAAGCTTTCTTT.

V gene TRBV6-5 combines with J gene TRBJ1-2, with unresolved D. V lost 2 bases and J lost 3, with 7 bases in between. CDR1 and CDR2 (germline): MNHEY, SVGAGI. This CDR3 has 13 residues. CDR3 nucleotides: TGTGCCAGCAGTTACGGCAGTCACTATGGCTACACCTTC. Its protein is CASSYGSHYGYTF.

This clone was seen a handful of times. The CDR3: CASSSGVYNEQFF. In DNA form, the CDR3 reads TGTGCCAGTAGTTCGGGAGTTTACAATGAGCAGTTCTTC. V gene TRBV19 combines with J gene TRBJ2-1; weak D call: TRBD2 (6 bases). Trimming removed 5 bases at V and 4 bases at J, with 9 bases between. Per germline, CDR1 LNHDA and CDR2 SQIVND (reference sequence). CDR3 length: 13 residues.

The chain couples TRBV7-9 to TRBJ1-2, with D perhaps TRBD1 (5 bases). Trimming left V 1 base short and J 5 bases short, with 11 bases between. CDR3 length: 14 residues. Germline lookup yields CDR1 SEHNR and CDR2 FQNEAQ (reference sequence). The CDR3 nucleotides are TGTGCCAGCAGCTTAGGGACGGGGGGATATGGCTACACCTTC. It encodes CASSLGTGGYGYTF. The full variable domain, its missing parts supplied by reference TRBV7-9 and TRBJ1-2, is DTGVSQNPRHKITKRGQNVTFRCDPISEHNRLYWYRQTLGQGPEFLTYFQNEAQLEKSRLLSDRFSAERPKGSFSTLEIQRTEQGDSAMYLCASSLGTGGYGYTFGSGTRLTVV.

The CDR3 is CASLVRTNTGELFF. DNA for the CDR3: TGTGCCAGCTTGGTGCGAACGAACACCGGGGAGCTGTTTTTT. The gene calls are TRBV27 and TRBJ2-2; the D is unclear. The CDR3 loop spans 14 amino acids. CDR1 is MNHEY and CDR2 is SMNVEV in the germline V gene (reference sequence). V gave up 8 bases and J gave up 0 bases, with 10 bases separating them.

The chain combines TRBV6-1 with TRBJ2-5; D is perhaps TRBD1 (5 bases). The CDR3 spans 14 residues. Germline values: CDR1 MNHNS, CDR2 SASEGT. Trimming removed 3 bases from V and 5 bases from J, with 13 bases in between. CDR3 DNA: TGTGCCAGCAGTGACAGGGTGGAGAGGGAGACCCAGTACTTC. Its protein is CASSDRVERETQYF.

This clone was counted between two and nine times. Other DNA sequences from this sample encode an identical CDR3 as well. The rearrangement links TRBV4-1 to TRBJ2-7; D is ambiguous. Trimming removed 1 base from V and 2 bases from J, with 6 bases in between. This CDR3 spans 13 amino acids. Per the germline V gene, CDR1 is MGHRA and CDR2 is YSYEKL. The CDR3 loop reads CASSQVQAYEQYF. CDR3 bases: TGCGCCAGCAGCCAAGTGCAGGCCTACGAGCAGTACTTC.

The chain is built from TRBV4-2 and TRBJ1-1; D ambiguous. V was trimmed by 5 bases and J by 11 bases, leaving 18 bases between them. This CDR3 is 13 amino acids long. The germline gives CDR1 LGHNA, CDR2 YNFKEQ. CDR3: CASSFSQEDRAFF. The CDR3 region has the DNA TGTGCCAGCAGCTTTTCCCAGGAGGATCGGGCTTTCTTT.

V gene TRBV28 combines with J gene TRBJ2-7; TRBD2 matches 9 bases. V lost 5 bases and J lost 3; bases outside the gene matches: 11. The CDR3 spans 16 residues. Germline loops: CDR1 MDHEN, CDR2 SYDVKM. The CDR3 DNA is TGTGCCAGCAGTGGCGGGGGGCTAGCGGGAATCTACGAGCAGTACTTC. Protein product: CASSGGGLAGIYEQYF.

This clone occurred a few times. The rearrangement links TRBV6-6 to TRBJ1-1; D is unresolved. Germline V gene sequence: CDR1 MNHNY, CDR2 SVGAGI (reference sequence). The length of the CDR3 is 13 residues. Trimming stripped 1 base from V and 7 bases from J, with 10 bases between. The CDR3 DNA sequence: TGTGCCAGCAGTTACTTGCGGGAGAATGAAGCTTTCTTT. This translates into CASSYLRENEAFF.

This clone was counted once. The genes are TRBV18 and TRBJ2-5; perhaps TRBD1 as D (5 bases). CDR3 length equals 13 residues. Looked up from germline, CDR1 is KGHSH and CDR2 is LQKENI. Trimming pared 3 bases from V and 3 bases from J, leaving 8 bases between. The CDR3: CASSPDIEETQYF. CDR3 DNA: TGTGCCAGCTCACCGGACATAGAAGAGACCCAGTACTTC.

The chain has TRBV5-1 and TRBJ1-5, with TRBD1 matching 9 bases. CDR3 length: 15 amino acids. The germline CDR1 and CDR2 sequences are SGHRS and YFSETQ. V lost 4 bases, J lost 4 bases, and 6 bases stayed unmatched. CDR3 sequence (DNA): TGCGCCAGCAGCCTCTCCGGGACAGGGAATCAGCCCCAGCATTTT. It is translated as CASSLSGTGNQPQHF.

The rearrangement joins TRBV7-9 to TRBJ1-2; D gene unclear. Between the trimmed V and J ends, which lost 2 bases and 4 bases, there was a span of 11 bases. The CDR3 extends over 14 amino acids. The V gene's germline CDR1 is SEHNR and CDR2 FQNEAQ (reference sequence). CDR3 loop: CASSLPAEIYGYTF. The CDR3 DNA reads TGTGCCAGCAGCTTACCCGCGGAAATCTATGGCTACACCTTC.

This chain uses TRBV19 with TRBJ2-7; 8 nucleotides align to TRBD2. The junction had 7 bases not matched to a gene; V was cut back by 4 bases and J by 5 bases. The CDR3 is made up of 14 amino acids. In germline, CDR1 is LNHDA, CDR2 SQIVND (reference sequence). CDR3 residues: CASSTVAGPHEQYF. The CDR3 DNA reads TGTGCCAGTAGTACCGTAGCGGGACCCCACGAGCAGTACTTC.

The chain recombines TRBV6-1 with TRBJ2-7; 9 bases agree with TRBD1. Germline V gene sequence: CDR1 MNHNS, CDR2 SASEGT. The V and J ends lost 5 bases and 5 bases, in that order; junction bases with no gene match: 10. The CDR3 runs 15 residues. The CDR3 sequence: CASSITGTGPNEQYF. The CDR3 DNA reads TGTGCCAGCAGTATCACCGGGACAGGGCCAAACGAGCAGTACTTC.

The genes are TRBV10-3 and TRBJ2-3, with D tentatively TRBD2 (5 bases). The CDR3 spans 13 residues. In germline, CDR1 is ENHRY, CDR2 SYGVKD. Trimming took off 11 bases at V and 1 base at J, with 13 bases between the two ends. The CDR3 is CASRDLGTDTQYF. The CDR3 DNA follows: TGTGCCTCCCGGGATCTCGGCACAGATACGCAGTATTTT.

The chain is built from TRBV5-4 and TRBJ2-7, with 7 nucleotides matching TRBD1. With 4 bases clipped from V and 2 bases from J, the junction kept 12 bases outside the gene matches. The V gene's germline CDR1 is SGHNT and CDR2 YYREEE (reference sequence). The CDR3 totals 16 residues. CDR3 amino acids: CASSPRQGVQTYEQYF. CDR3 nucleotides: TGTGCCAGCAGCCCGAGACAGGGAGTTCAGACCTACGAGCAGTACTTC.

The chain couples TRBV5-5 to TRBJ1-2, with TRBD1 matching over 7 bases. Germline lookup yields CDR1 SGHKS and CDR2 YYEKEE (reference sequence). Trimming took 2 bases from V and 8 from J; bases not matched to a gene: 9. The CDR3 runs 14 residues. The CDR3 spells CASSFRDSRSGYTF. The CDR3 DNA reads as TGTGCCAGCAGCTTCCGGGACAGCCGGAGCGGCTACACCTTC.